This TCR beta chain was observed in a study of blood T cell repertoires in COVID-19. There are 14 residues in the CDR3. The germline V gene has CDR1 LNHDA and CDR2 SQIVND (reference sequence). V shed 5 bases, J shed 8 bases, and the junction held 9 bases outside the gene matches. The protocol was immunoSEQ multiplex PCR, while the TCRdb copy is restricted to in-frame clones and leaves out a portion. This table holds 200,000 or so clones, 88% found once. Recruits, aged roughly 18 to 95 years, lived in 25 or so US areas. This TCR was sampled from a woman under 40 who had been exposed to COVID-19. Sequenced material: PBMCs or T cells enriched from blood (not recorded which). The chain has TRBV19 and TRBJ1-5, with 7 bases fitting TRBD1. CDR3 amino acids: CASSSQGLLEPQHF. DNA of the CDR3: TGTGCCAGTAGTTCACAGGGGCTGTTAGAGCCCCAGCATTTT.